This TCR beta chain is drawn from a study of early T cells in non-severe SARS-CoV-2 infection. One entry per CDR3 protein results from TCRdb running MiXCR on the 5' RACE reads. The sample lists around 47,000 distinct CDR3 sequences, approximately 10% occurring once. The CDR3 consists of 11 residues. Germline lookup yields CDR1 MNHEY and CDR2 SVGEGT. The V end lost 7 bases, the J end lost 6 bases, and 8 bases lay between the germline ends. Input material: whole blood. This clonotype was obtained from an adult who was a healthcare worker with PCR-confirmed SARS-CoV-2 infection or an uninfected control (not recorded which). The chain is built from TRBV6-2 or TRBV6-3 and TRBJ2-3; D is undetermined. The CDR3 here is CASTSLDTQYF. DNA for the CDR3: TGTGCCAGCACTTCATTGGATACGCAGTATTTT.